These 21 T cell receptor beta chains originate from one sample sequenced in a study of Ad26.COV2.S vaccination and SARS-CoV-2 variants. Generated by immunoSEQ multiplex PCR, the TCRdb table keeps only in-frame clones and is missing some. Of some 350,000 clones detected, around 92% appear once; the ten largest clones hold under 5%. The material was peripheral blood, obtained after recovery from COVID-19. The receptor source for this set is a human donor who had recovered from COVID-19.

Only a few counts were recorded for this clone. This chain connects TRBV18 to TRBJ2-5, with D unclear. V was trimmed by 2 bases and J by 0 bases, leaving 7 bases between them. The CDR3 is made up of 14 amino acids. Germline V gives CDR1 KGHSH, CDR2 LQKENI. As DNA, the CDR3 is TGTGCCAGCTCACCAAACCAATACCAAGAGACCCAGTACTTC. This codes for CASSPNQYQETQYF.

CDR3 sequence (DNA): TGTGCCAGCAGCTTGCCCAGCGGGGGCACCGGGGAGCTGTTTTTT. Its translation: CASSLPSGGTGELFF. This chain links TRBV5-4 with TRBJ2-2; 8 positions agree with TRBD2. CDR1 is SGHNT and CDR2 is YYREEE in the germline V gene (reference sequence). This CDR3 has 15 residues. J was trimmed by 4 bases and V by 1 base; bases with no gene match: 3.

The CDR3 loop reads CASSAREQGDYGYTF. CDR3 in DNA: TGTGCCAGCAGCGCCCGAGAACAGGGTGACTATGGCTACACCTTC. The rearrangement uses TRBV7-9 and TRBJ1-2; tentatively, D is TRBD1 (6 bases). Trimming removed 5 bases from V and 3 bases from J, with 16 bases in between. The CDR3 is made up of 15 amino acids. CDR1 SEHNR and CDR2 FQNEAQ come from the germline V gene (reference sequence).

This clone was counted between two and nine times. This chain uses TRBV18 with TRBJ2-3; the match to TRBD1 covers 7 bases. With 5 bases clipped from V and 3 bases from J, the junction kept 11 bases outside the gene matches. The CDR3 length is 16 residues. CDR1 is KGHSH, CDR2 LQKENI, per germline. The CDR3 DNA sequence: TGTGCCAGCTCATCGACAGGGAGTGGGCAGACAGATACGCAGTATTTT. It yields the protein CASSSTGSGQTDTQYF. The whole variable domain, remainder taken from reference TRBV18 and TRBJ2-3, is NAGVMQNPRHLVRRRGQEARLRCSPMKGHSHVYWYRQLPEEGLKFMVYLQKENIIDESGMPKERFSAEFPKEGPSILRIQQVVRGDSAAYFCASSSTGSGQTDTQYFGPGTRLTVL.

The chain has TRBV29-1 and TRBJ1-2; TRBD1 aligns across 11 bases. This CDR3 has 15 residues. Trimming cost V 0 bases and J 9 bases; bases outside gene matches: 9. From germline, CDR1 is SQVTM and CDR2 ANQGSEA. The CDR3 coding sequence is TGCAGCGTTGAAGACTGGGACAGGGGGTCGTTTTGCTACACCTTC. Translated, it gives CSVEDWDRGSFCYTF.

The chain carries TRBV4-1 and TRBJ1-1; D uncertain. The germline CDR1 and CDR2 sequences are MGHRA and YSYEKL. Trimming cost V 4 bases and J 3 bases, with 12 bases left between them. This CDR3 spans 14 amino acids. In nucleotides, the CDR3 is TGCGCCAGCAGCCCTCCCCAGCGACACACTGAAGCTTTCTTT. This gives the protein CASSPPQRHTEAFF.

The CDR3 sequence is CASSQTSRDSDIPNYGYTF. For the CDR3, the DNA is TGTGCCAGCAGCCAAACGTCTCGGGACAGCGACATCCCTAACTATGGCTACACCTTC. The chain carries TRBV7-6 and TRBJ1-2, with 7 bases identical to TRBD1. The germline V gene has CDR1 SGHVS and CDR2 FNYEAQ. This CDR3 has 19 residues. V lost 5 bases, J lost 0 bases, and 18 bases stayed unmatched. The full variable domain, its missing parts supplied by reference TRBV7-6 and TRBJ1-2, is GAGVSQSPRYKVTKRGQDVALRCDPISGHVSLYWYRQALGQGPEFLTYFNYEAQQDKSGLPNDRFSAERPEGSISTLTIQRTEQRDSAMYRCASSQTSRDSDIPNYGYTFGSGTRLTVV.

The chain uses TRBV29-1 and TRBJ2-3, with 12 bases matching TRBD2. V shed 8 bases, J shed 0 bases, and the junction held 12 bases outside the gene matches. Germline V gene data show CDR1 as SQVTM and CDR2 as ANQGSEA. CDR3 size: 17 residues. The CDR3 DNA reads TGCAGCACTGGACTAGCGGGACCCGGGGGGAGCACAGATACGCAGTATTTT. It encodes CSTGLAGPGGSTDTQYF.

The chain recombines TRBV2 with TRBJ1-2; TRBD1 matches at 7 bases. CDR1 and CDR2 from the germline V gene are SNHLY and FYNNEI. J gave up 2 bases and V 10 bases, and 22 bases lay outside the gene matches. There are 18 residues in the CDR3. CDR3 bases: TGTGCCACGGCCGACTACAGGGGCCCCTGGGAGAGCAACTATGGCTACACCTTC. It yields the protein CATADYRGPWESNYGYTF.

This clone was counted between two and nine times. This sequence joins TRBV6-5 and TRBJ2-7, with TRBD1 matching 9 bases. The CDR3 runs to 13 residues. Germline V lookup: CDR1 MNHEY, CDR2 SVGAGI. V shed 6 bases and J 7 bases; nucleotides not matched to a gene: 7. The CDR3 spells CASSIGTGWEQYF. CDR3 DNA: TGTGCCAGCAGCATAGGGACAGGGTGGGAGCAGTACTTC.

The chain links TRBV5-6 to TRBJ2-3, with a weak D call TRBD1 (6 bases). Germline CDR1 and CDR2: SGHDT and YYEEEE. Trimming removed 2 bases from V and 4 bases from J, with 17 bases in between. The CDR3 is 16 residues long. This chain's CDR3 is CASSFGSGQIPDTQYF. CDR3 nucleotide sequence: TGTGCCAGCAGCTTTGGTTCGGGACAAATTCCAGATACGCAGTATTTT.

The V call is TRBV29-1, the J call TRBJ2-1; tentative D call: TRBD2 (5 bases). Germline CDR1 SQVTM, CDR2 ANQGSEA. V gave up 0 bases and J gave up 6 bases, with 6 bases separating them. CDR3 length equals 12 residues. The CDR3 protein is CSVEEGSNEQFF. The CDR3 bases are TGCAGCGTTGAAGAAGGGAGCAATGAGCAGTTCTTC.

This clone is a singleton in its sample. CDR3 amino acids: CASSPEIKQPQHF. CDR3 DNA sequence: TGTGCCAGCAGTCCGGAGATAAAACAGCCCCAGCATTTT. The rearrangement uses TRBV12-3 or TRBV12-4 and TRBJ1-5; D not resolved. The CDR3 loop spans 13 amino acids. Trimming left V 5 bases short and J 7 bases short, with 12 bases between.

J is TRBJ2-5 and V is TRBV7-9, with unresolved D. The CDR3 contains 14 residues. The germline V and J ends were trimmed by 5 bases and 4 bases, with 14 bases remaining between them. The V gene's germline CDR1 is SEHNR and CDR2 FQNEAQ (reference sequence). The CDR3 nucleotides read TGTGCCAGCAGCCCAAGTCGGGTATCAGAGACCCAGTACTTC. Protein product: CASSPSRVSETQYF.

The gene calls are TRBV29-1 and TRBJ2-7; TRBD1 might be the D (6 bases). CDR3 length equals 15 residues. Deletions cut 5 bases from V and 3 bases from J, with 20 bases between. The germline V gene encodes CDR1 SQVTM and CDR2 ANQGSEA. The chain's CDR3 is CSVSGDRGQSYEQYF. CDR3 DNA: TGCAGCGTTTCTGGAGACCGAGGACAGAGCTACGAGCAGTACTTC.

The chain carries TRBV9 and TRBJ2-3; tentative D call: TRBD2 (7 bases). The V end was cut by 0 bases, the J end by 1 base, with 18 bases between. Germline CDR1 reads SGDLS; CDR2 reads YYNGEE. CDR3 size: 18 residues. The CDR3 DNA follows: TGTGCCAGCAGCGTAGAGGGGGGGTGGACGGAACGCACAGATACGCAGTATTTT. This codes for CASSVEGGWTERTDTQYF.

A single count supports this clone. CDR3 DNA: TGTGCCAGCAGCGTAGAGGGACTAGCGGGGGGAACCGGGGAGCTGTTTTTT. This sequence encodes CASSVEGLAGGTGELFF. V usage is TRBV9 and J usage is TRBJ2-2, with TRBD2 matching over 15 bases. The CDR3 extends over 17 amino acids. CDR1 and CDR2 from the germline V gene are SGDLS and YYNGEE. Trimming took 0 bases from V and 5 from J; bases not matched to a gene: 2. The full variable domain, with the rest looked up from reference TRBV9 and TRBJ2-2, is DSGVTQTPKHLITATGQRVTLRCSPRSGDLSVYWYQQSLDQGLQFLIQYYNGEERAKGNILERFSAQQFPDLHSELNLSSLELGDSALYFCASSVEGLAGGTGELFFGEGSRLTVL.

This chain joins TRBV4-3 and TRBJ2-5; 10 bases align to TRBD2. V was pared by 0 bases and J by 2 bases, with 9 bases of the junction left unmatched. The CDR3 sequence is 18 residues long. Germline values: CDR1 LGHNA, CDR2 YSLEER. The CDR3: CASSQELAGAPSQETQYF. For the CDR3, the DNA is TGCGCCAGCAGCCAAGAGCTAGCGGGGGCCCCCTCACAAGAGACCCAGTACTTC.

The rearrangement uses TRBV10-3 and TRBJ1-3; D is unclear. The CDR3 runs to 13 residues. CDR1 is ENHRY, CDR2 SYGVKD, per germline. Trimming left V 3 bases short and J 1 base short, with 4 bases between. In DNA, the CDR3 is TGTGCCATCAGTGATTCTTCTGGAAACACCATATATTTT. Protein product: CAISDSSGNTIYF.

The chain recombines TRBV19 with TRBJ1-1; unclear D gene. V gave up 0 bases and J gave up 2 bases, with 10 bases separating them. CDR3 length: 15 amino acids. Germline CDR1 and CDR2: LNHDA and SQIVND (reference sequence). In DNA, the CDR3 is TGTGCCAGTAGTATAGATGCTGGGGAAAACACTGAAGCTTTCTTT. Translation gives CASSIDAGENTEAFF.

The J gene is TRBJ2-1, the V gene TRBV5-1, with 7 bases lining up with TRBD2. Germline V lookup: CDR1 SGHRS, CDR2 YFSETQ. The trim removed 0 bases at V and 3 bases at J, leaving 12 bases unmatched. CDR3 size: 18 residues. CDR3 residues: CASSLGPFAGVIYNEQFF. Here the CDR3 DNA reads TGCGCCAGCAGCTTGGGCCCTTTTGCGGGGGTCATCTACAATGAGCAGTTCTTC.